A single sample is the source of the 25 T cell receptor beta chains below, sequenced in a study of monozygotic twins with inflammatory bowel disease. TCRdb re-called the 5' RACE reads; every CDR3 protein appears as one record, without DNA. The sample table sets out around 200,000 distinct CDR3 sequences. Sequencing was done on a sample of blood. All receptors derive from a human donor with ulcerative colitis or Crohn's disease, or a healthy co-twin of an affected twin (not recorded which).

This chain links TRBV15 with TRBJ2-3; TCRdb names TRBD2, which stays unverified in the absence of DNA. This CDR3 region has 14 residues. Germline CDR1 is LNHNV and CDR2 is YYDKDF (reference sequence). This chain's CDR3 is CASATSGSTDTQYF.

V and J are TRBV14 and TRBJ2-1; lacking DNA, the TRBD1 call made by TCRdb goes unchecked. Germline V gene lookup returns CDR1 SGHDN and CDR2 FVKESK. The CDR3 extends over 15 amino acids. This chain's CDR3 is CASSQGQITYNEQFF.

This chain links TRBV7-8 with TRBJ2-2. The CDR3 totals 16 residues. CDR1 and CDR2 from the germline V gene are SGHVS and FQNEAQ. The CDR3 sequence: CASSLRQIANTGELFF.

The rearrangement joins TRBV7-2 to TRBJ1-1. The CDR3 loop spans 15 amino acids. The germline gives CDR1 SGHTA, CDR2 FQGNSA. CDR3 region: CASSLGQAGNTEAFF.

This chain uses TRBV7-8 with TRBJ2-5; TCRdb's D call, TRBD1, is unchecked because there is no DNA. Germline V gene data show CDR1 as SGHVS and CDR2 as FQNEAQ. CDR3 length equals 16 residues. CDR3 region: CASSLAGGLVQETQYF.

The rearrangement links TRBV7-2 to TRBJ2-5; the D call of TRBD1 rests on TCRdb alone, since no DNA is present to check it. Germline V gene data show CDR1 as SGHTA and CDR2 as FQGNSA. The CDR3 covers 17 residues. The CDR3 is CASSSGGWHRGLETQYF.

The chain uses TRBV5-1 and TRBJ1-6; TCRdb indicates TRBD1, and absent DNA this call remains unverified. The CDR3 totals 19 residues. Germline CDR1 is SGHRS and CDR2 is YFSETQ. The CDR3 loop is CASAPTTGAPSSYNSPLHF.

The rearrangement uses TRBV18 and TRBJ2-1. This CDR3 contains 15 residues. Germline V CDR1 and CDR2: KGHSH, LQKENI. The CDR3 sequence: CASSPSHSSYNEQFF.

The chain combines TRBV5-1 with TRBJ2-4; the TCRdb call, TRBD1, lacks DNA for checking. The CDR3 runs 15 residues. Germline CDR1 reads SGHRS; CDR2 reads YFSETQ. The CDR3 reads CASSVDRGFFDIQYF.

The V gene is TRBV6-5, the J gene TRBJ2-1; TCRdb gives TRBD2 as the D gene, but with no DNA this cannot be confirmed. The CDR3 consists of 15 residues. Germline V gives CDR1 MNHEY, CDR2 SVGAGI. The CDR3 reads CASSYTRTSGLKQFF.

The V and J genes are TRBV4-1 and TRBJ1-1; TCRdb indicates TRBD1, and absent DNA this call remains unverified. The CDR3 length is 17 residues. CDR1 and CDR2 (germline): MGHRA, YSYEKL. CDR3: CASSQAWTGELNTEAFF.

The chain has TRBV27 and TRBJ2-3; the TRBD1 assignment by TCRdb is unverifiable without DNA. Germline CDR1 and CDR2: MNHEY and SMNVEV (reference sequence). This CDR3 is 13 amino acids long. CDR3 loop: CASLPWGEDTQYF.

The chain employs TRBV5-5 and TRBJ2-5; TCRdb calls TRBD1, which cannot be checked without DNA. Germline assignment: CDR1 SGHKS and CDR2 YYEKEE (reference sequence). The CDR3 loop spans 14 amino acids. This CDR3 is CASSLSPGRKTQYF. The full variable domain, with the rest looked up from reference TRBV5-5 and TRBJ2-5, is DAGVTQSPTHLIKTRGQQVTLRCSPISGHKSVSWYQQVLGQGPQFIFQYYEKEERGRGNFPDRFSARQFPNYSSELNVNALLLGDSALYLCASSLSPGRKTQYFGPGTRLLVL.

This chain connects TRBV29-1 to TRBJ2-7; TCRdb designates TRBD1, a call that cannot be tested without DNA. This CDR3 spans 13 amino acids. CDR1 is SQVTM, CDR2 ANQGSEA, per germline. CDR3 region: CSVTGRGVYEQYF.

The V call is TRBV15, the J call TRBJ2-3; TCRdb designates TRBD2, a call that cannot be tested without DNA. This CDR3 has 17 amino acids. Germline V gives CDR1 LNHNV, CDR2 YYDKDF (reference sequence). CDR3 sequence reads: CATSRGLLAGGGDTQYF.

The chain has TRBV7-2 and TRBJ2-1; TCRdb reports TRBD1, a call that lacks DNA to check it against. The CDR3 extends over 14 amino acids. The germline V gene encodes CDR1 SGHTA and CDR2 FQGNSA. This CDR3 reads CASSSTGNYNEQFF. Filled out from reference TRBV7-2 and TRBJ2-1, the complete variable domain reads GAGVSQSPSNKVTEKGKDVELRCDPISGHTALYWYRQSLGQGLEFLIYFQGNSAPDKSGLPSDRFSAERTGGSVSTLTIQRTQQEDSAVYLCASSSTGNYNEQFFGPGTRLTVL.

The J gene is TRBJ1-2, the V gene TRBV7-6; TCRdb names TRBD1, which stays unverified in the absence of DNA. The CDR3 runs 14 residues. Germline V gives CDR1 SGHVS, CDR2 FNYEAQ. The CDR3 is CASSLNREWSGYTF. The entire variable domain, with the rest obtained from reference TRBV7-6 and TRBJ1-2, is as follows: GAGVSQSPRYKVTKRGQDVALRCDPISGHVSLYWYRQALGQGPEFLTYFNYEAQQDKSGLPNDRFSAERPEGSISTLTIQRTEQRDSAMYRCASSLNREWSGYTFGSGTRLTVV.

J is TRBJ1-4 and V is TRBV11-2; lacking DNA, the TRBD1 call made by TCRdb goes unchecked. CDR3 length equals 15 residues. Germline CDR1 is SGHAT and CDR2 is FQNNGV. The CDR3 reads CASSLMLAGNEKLFF.

The rearrangement joins TRBV7-9 to TRBJ1-1; TCRdb's D call of TRBD1 is untestable without DNA. Germline CDR1 SEHNR, CDR2 FQNEAQ (reference sequence). The length of the CDR3 is 16 residues. CDR3 region: CASSLGGGGMNTEAFF.

The rearrangement joins TRBV20-1 to TRBJ2-7; TCRdb names TRBD1, which stays unverified in the absence of DNA. CDR3 size: 16 residues. The germline gives CDR1 DFQATT, CDR2 SNEGSKA (reference sequence). CDR3 in amino acids: CSAPVLETGDSYEQYF.

This sequence joins TRBV4-1 and TRBJ1-1; absent DNA, TCRdb's TRBD1 call cannot be checked. CDR3 length: 15 amino acids. Germline CDR1 and CDR2: MGHRA and YSYEKL. This chain's CDR3 is CASSHLSGQGNEAFF.

CDR3 sequence reads: CASSPVGAERYNEQFF. The chain carries TRBV18 and TRBJ2-1; TCRdb's D call of TRBD1 is untestable without DNA. The CDR3 runs to 16 residues. Germline V lookup: CDR1 KGHSH, CDR2 LQKENI.

The chain recombines TRBV7-8 with TRBJ2-7; TCRdb picks TRBD1, but there is no DNA to check that call. This CDR3 contains 15 residues. CDR1 is SGHVS and CDR2 is FQNEAQ in the germline V gene. This CDR3 reads CASSLAGTPTGEQYF.

The rearrangement uses TRBV29-1 and TRBJ2-1; TCRdb gives TRBD1 as the D gene, but with no DNA this cannot be confirmed. CDR3 length: 15 residues. CDR1 and CDR2 from the germline V gene are SQVTM and ANQGSEA. This CDR3 reads CSVDQPAGALMRQFF.

The chain carries TRBV3-1 and TRBJ1-1; TCRdb calls TRBD1, which cannot be checked without DNA. CDR1 is LGHDT, CDR2 YNNKEL, per germline (reference sequence). This CDR3 spans 16 amino acids. The chain's CDR3 is CASRHARGQGWTEAFF.